The following is a T cell receptor beta chain sequence with its context. Assay: immunoSEQ multiplex PCR; the TCRdb copy retains only in-frame clones and omits some. This sample has around 250,000 clones, with approximately 87% found just once. The V gene's germline CDR1 is MGHDK and CDR2 SYGVNS. The CDR3 is 13 amino acids. The germline V and J ends were trimmed by 6 bases and 10 bases, with 18 bases remaining between them. This sample was included in a study of blood T cell repertoires in COVID-19. Turning to the study itself: Acute-phase and convalescent COVID-19 samples originated in the United States, Italy and Spain. T cells, B-cell-depleted T cells, or PBMCs supplied cDNA or gDNA.

The chain uses TRBV25-1 and TRBJ2-5; TRBD2 might be the D (5 bases). This receptor was taken from a man aged 60 to 69 with acute or convalescent COVID-19. Material: peripheral blood. DNA of the CDR3: TGTGCCAGCAGGAACCCGACTACCTATATCCAGTACTTC. It codes for CASRNPTTYIQYF.